The text below deals with one TCR beta chain. The antigen remains unidentified. This sample was taken from a study of CD4 T cells in relation to SARS-CoV-2 and coronaviruses. Study-wide points: Compared with monoreactive clones, crossreactive clones showed significantly weaker SARS-CoV-2 expansion.

Uncultured naive and memory CD4+ T cells supplied DNA for deep TCR-beta sequencing. The repertoire was sequenced with immunoSEQ multiplex PCR; TCRdb's copy has only in-frame clones and lacks some. The table lists about 55,000 clones, more than 80% of them singletons. The CDR3 runs 14 residues. The ends were cut back, 0 bases at V and 0 bases at J, with 7 bases in the middle. Per the germline V gene, CDR1 is SGHDT and CDR2 is YYEEEE. Before the COVID-19 pandemic, during about 2010-2019, CD4+ T cells were taken from unexposed donors. This chain uses TRBV5-6 with TRBJ2-7; D remains unclear. The sequenced material came from memory CD4+ T cells from PBMCs. The TCR was taken from a human donor in good health. The CDR3 protein is CASSLGRSSYEQYF. DNA for the CDR3: TGTGCCAGCAGCTTGGGCAGGAGCTCCTACGAGCAGTACTTC. Full variable domain (remainder filled in from reference TRBV5-6 and TRBJ2-7): DAGVTQSPTHLIKTRGQQVTLRCSPKSGHDTVSWYQQALGQGPQFIFQYYEEEERQRGNFPDRFSGHQFPNYSSELNVNALLLGDSALYLCASSLGRSSYEQYFGPGTRLTVT.